This entry is about one TCR beta chain. Assay used: immunoSEQ multiplex PCR; TCRdb lists only in-frame clones, some missing. Of 52,000 or so clones listed, 65% to 90% are singletons. This CDR3 has 18 amino acids. Germline V gene data show CDR1 as SGHNT and CDR2 as YENEEA. The ends lost 5 bases at V and 0 bases at J; junction bases unmatched: 4. The data were taken from a study of blood T cell repertoires in COVID-19. The chain joins TRBV11-3 to TRBJ2-2; 15 bases fit TRBD2. Sequencing used peripheral blood. This clonotype was obtained from a human donor in a cohort sampled during active COVID-19. The CDR3 is CASSPGLAGGANTGELFF. For the CDR3, the DNA is TGTGCCAGCAGCCCCGGACTAGCGGGAGGGGCGAACACCGGGGAGCTGTTTTTT.